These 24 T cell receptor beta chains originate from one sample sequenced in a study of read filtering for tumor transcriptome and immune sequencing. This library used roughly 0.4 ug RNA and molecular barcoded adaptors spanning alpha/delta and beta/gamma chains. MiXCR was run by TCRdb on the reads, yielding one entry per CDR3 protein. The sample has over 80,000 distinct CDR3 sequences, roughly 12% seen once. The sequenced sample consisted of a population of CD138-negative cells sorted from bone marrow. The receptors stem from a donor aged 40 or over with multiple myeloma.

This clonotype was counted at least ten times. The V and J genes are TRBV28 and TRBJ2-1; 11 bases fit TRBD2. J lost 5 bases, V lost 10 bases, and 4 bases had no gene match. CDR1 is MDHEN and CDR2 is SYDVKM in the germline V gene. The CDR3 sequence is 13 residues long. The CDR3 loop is CAIQTSGDNEQFF. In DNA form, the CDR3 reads TGTGCCATCCAGACTAGCGGGGACAATGAGCAGTTCTTC.

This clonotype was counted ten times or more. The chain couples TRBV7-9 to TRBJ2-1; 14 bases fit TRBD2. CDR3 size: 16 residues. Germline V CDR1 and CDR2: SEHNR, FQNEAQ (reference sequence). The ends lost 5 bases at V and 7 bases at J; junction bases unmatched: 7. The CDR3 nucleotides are TGTGCCAGCAGCGCCCTGGGACTAGCGGGAGTGAATGAGCAGTTCTTC. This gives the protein CASSALGLAGVNEQFF.

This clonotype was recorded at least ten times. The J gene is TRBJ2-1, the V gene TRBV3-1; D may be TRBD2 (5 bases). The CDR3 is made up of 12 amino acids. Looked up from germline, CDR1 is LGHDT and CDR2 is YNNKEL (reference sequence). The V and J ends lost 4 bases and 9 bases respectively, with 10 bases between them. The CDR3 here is CASSLWAGEQFF. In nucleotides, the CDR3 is TGTGCCAGCAGCCTATGGGCGGGTGAGCAGTTCTTC.

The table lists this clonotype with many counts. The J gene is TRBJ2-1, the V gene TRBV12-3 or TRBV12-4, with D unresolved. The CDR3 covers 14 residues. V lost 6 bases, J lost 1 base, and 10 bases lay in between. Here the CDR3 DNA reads TGTGCCAGCAGGCTAGTGAGGTCCTACAATGAGCAGTTCTTC. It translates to CASRLVRSYNEQFF.

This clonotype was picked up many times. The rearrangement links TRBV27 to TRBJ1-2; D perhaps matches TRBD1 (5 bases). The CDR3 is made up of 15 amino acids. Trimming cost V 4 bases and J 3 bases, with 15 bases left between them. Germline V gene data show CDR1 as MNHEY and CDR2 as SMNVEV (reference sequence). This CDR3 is CASSSGGSADYGYTF. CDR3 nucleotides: TGTGCCAGCAGTTCCGGGGGGAGTGCCGACTATGGCTACACCTTC.

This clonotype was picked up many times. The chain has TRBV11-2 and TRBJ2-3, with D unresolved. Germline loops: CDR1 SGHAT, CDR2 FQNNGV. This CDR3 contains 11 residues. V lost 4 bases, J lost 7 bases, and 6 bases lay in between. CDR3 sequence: CASSSTNTQYF. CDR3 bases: TGTGCCAGCAGCTCGACAAATACGCAGTATTTT.

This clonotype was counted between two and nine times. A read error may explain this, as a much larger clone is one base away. For the CDR3, the DNA is TGCGCCAGCAGCTTGGCAGGGGGCCAAGAGGCCCAGTACTTC. Amino acid sequence: CASSLAGGQEAQYF. The chain is built from TRBV5-1 and TRBJ2-5; 8 bases agree with TRBD1. The CDR3 has 14 residues. From germline, CDR1 is SGHRS and CDR2 YFSETQ.

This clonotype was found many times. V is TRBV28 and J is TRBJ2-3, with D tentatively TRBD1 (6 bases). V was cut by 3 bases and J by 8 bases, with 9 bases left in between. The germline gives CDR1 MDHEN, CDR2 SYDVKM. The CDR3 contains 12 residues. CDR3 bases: TGTGCCAGCAGTTTCAAAGGGGGTACGCAGTATTTT. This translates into CASSFKGGTQYF.

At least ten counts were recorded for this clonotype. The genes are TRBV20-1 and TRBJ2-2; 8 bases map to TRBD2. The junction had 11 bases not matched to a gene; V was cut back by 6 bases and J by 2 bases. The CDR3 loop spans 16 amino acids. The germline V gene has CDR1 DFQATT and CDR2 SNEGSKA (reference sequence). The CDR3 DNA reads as TGCAGTGCAACCCGCCCGGGACTAGGAAACACCGGGGAGCTGTTTTTT. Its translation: CSATRPGLGNTGELFF.

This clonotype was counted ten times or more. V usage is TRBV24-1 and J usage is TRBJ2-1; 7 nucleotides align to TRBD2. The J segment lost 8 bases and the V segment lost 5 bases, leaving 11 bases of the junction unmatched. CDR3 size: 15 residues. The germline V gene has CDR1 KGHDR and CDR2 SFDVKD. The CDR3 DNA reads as TGTGCCACCAGTGCGGGGCCAGCGGGGAACTATGAGCAGTTCTTC. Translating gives CATSAGPAGNYEQFF.

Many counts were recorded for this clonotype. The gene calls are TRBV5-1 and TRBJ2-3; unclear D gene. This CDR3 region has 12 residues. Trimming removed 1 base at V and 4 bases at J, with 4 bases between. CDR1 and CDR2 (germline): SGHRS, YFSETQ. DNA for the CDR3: TGCGCCAGCAGCTTGCGCTCAGATACGCAGTATTTT. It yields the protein CASSLRSDTQYF.

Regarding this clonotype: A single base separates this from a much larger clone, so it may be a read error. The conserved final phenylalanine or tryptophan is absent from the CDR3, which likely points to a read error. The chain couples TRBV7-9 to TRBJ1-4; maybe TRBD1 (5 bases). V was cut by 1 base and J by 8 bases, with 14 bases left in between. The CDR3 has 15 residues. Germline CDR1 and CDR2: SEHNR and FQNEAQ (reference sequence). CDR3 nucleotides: TGTGCCAGCAGCTTAGGGGGGAGGTTTTGGGAAAAACTGTTTCTT. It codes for CASSLGGRFWEKLFL.

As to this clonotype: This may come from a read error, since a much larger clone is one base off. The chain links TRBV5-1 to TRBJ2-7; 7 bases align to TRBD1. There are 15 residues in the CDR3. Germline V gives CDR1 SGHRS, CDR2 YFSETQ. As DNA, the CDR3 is TGCGCCAGCAGCCCCCTAGGGGGCCAGATCTACGGGCAGTACTTC. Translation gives CASSPLGGQIYGQYF.

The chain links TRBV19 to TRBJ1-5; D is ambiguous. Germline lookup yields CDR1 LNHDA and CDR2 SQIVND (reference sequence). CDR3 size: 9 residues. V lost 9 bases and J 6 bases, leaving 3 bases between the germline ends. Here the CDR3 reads CASGQPQHF. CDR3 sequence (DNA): TGTGCCAGCGGTCAGCCCCAGCATTTT.

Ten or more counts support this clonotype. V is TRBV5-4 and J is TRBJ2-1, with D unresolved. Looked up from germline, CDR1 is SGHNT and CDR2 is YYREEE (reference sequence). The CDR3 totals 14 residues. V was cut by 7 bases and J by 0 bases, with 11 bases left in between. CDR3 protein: CASGSYSSYNEQFF. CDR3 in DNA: TGTGCCAGCGGGTCGTACAGCTCCTACAATGAGCAGTTCTTC.

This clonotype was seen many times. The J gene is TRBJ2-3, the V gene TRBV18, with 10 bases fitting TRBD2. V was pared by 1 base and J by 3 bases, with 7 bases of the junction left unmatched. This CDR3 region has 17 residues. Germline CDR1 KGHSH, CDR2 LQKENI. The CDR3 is CASSPRIAGGRTDTQYF. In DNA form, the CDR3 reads TGTGCCAGCTCACCACGAATAGCGGGGGGAAGGACAGATACGCAGTATTTT.

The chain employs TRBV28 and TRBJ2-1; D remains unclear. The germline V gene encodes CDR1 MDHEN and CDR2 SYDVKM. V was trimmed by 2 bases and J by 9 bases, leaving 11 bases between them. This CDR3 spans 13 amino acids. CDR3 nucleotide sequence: TGTGCCAGCAGTTTAGCGGATCCGGTTGAGCAGTTCTTC. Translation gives CASSLADPVEQFF.

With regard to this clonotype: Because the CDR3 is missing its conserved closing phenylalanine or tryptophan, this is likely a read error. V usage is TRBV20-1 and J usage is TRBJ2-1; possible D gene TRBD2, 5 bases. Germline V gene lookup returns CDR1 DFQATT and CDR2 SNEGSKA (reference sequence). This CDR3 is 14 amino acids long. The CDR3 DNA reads TGCAGTGCTAGAGCGGGATTCTCCTACAGTGAGCAGTTCCTC. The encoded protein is CSARAGFSYSEQFL.

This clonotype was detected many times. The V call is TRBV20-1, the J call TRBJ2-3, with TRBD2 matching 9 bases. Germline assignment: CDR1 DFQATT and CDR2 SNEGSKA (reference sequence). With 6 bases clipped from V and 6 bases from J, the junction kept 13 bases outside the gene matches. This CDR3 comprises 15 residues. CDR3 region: CSAKRLAGGPDTQYF. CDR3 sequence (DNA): TGCAGTGCCAAGCGGTTGGCGGGAGGGCCGGATACGCAGTATTTT.

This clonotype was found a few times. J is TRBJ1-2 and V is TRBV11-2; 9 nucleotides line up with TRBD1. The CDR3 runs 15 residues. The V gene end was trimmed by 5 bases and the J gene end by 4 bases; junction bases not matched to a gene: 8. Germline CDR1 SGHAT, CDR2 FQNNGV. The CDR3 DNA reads TGTGCCAGCAGCCCCATACAGGGGGCCCCCTATGGCTACACCTTC. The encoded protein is CASSPIQGAPYGYTF.

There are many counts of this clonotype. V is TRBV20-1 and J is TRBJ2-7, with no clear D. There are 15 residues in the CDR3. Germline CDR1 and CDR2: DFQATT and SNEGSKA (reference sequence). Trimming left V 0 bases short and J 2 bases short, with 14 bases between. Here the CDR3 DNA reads TGCAGTGCTAGAGATAACCCCAAGGGAACCTACGAGCAGTACTTC. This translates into CSARDNPKGTYEQYF.

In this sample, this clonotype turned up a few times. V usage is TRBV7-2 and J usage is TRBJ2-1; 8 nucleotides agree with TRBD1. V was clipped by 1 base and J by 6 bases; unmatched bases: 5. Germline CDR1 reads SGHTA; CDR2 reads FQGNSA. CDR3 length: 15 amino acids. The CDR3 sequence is CASSLDGTGCNEQFF. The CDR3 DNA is TGTGCCAGCAGCTTAGACGGGACAGGTTGCAATGAGCAGTTCTTC.

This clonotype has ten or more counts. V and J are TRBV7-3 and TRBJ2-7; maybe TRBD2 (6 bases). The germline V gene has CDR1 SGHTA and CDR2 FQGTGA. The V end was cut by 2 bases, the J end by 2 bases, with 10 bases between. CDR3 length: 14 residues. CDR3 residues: CASSLAGPTYEQYF. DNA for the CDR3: TGTGCCAGCAGCTTAGCGGGACCTACCTACGAGCAGTACTTC. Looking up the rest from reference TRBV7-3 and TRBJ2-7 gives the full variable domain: GAGVSQTPSNKVTEKGKYVELRCDPISGHTALYWYRQSLGQGPEFLIYFQGTGAADDSGLPNDRFFAVRPEGSVSTLKIQRTERGDSAVYLCASSLAGPTYEQYFGPGTRLTVT.

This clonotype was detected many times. CDR3 region: CASRDRAGANVLTF. The CDR3 DNA reads as TGTGCCAGCAGGGACAGGGCTGGGGCCAACGTCCTGACTTTC. The chain has TRBV3-1 and TRBJ2-6, with 8 bases matching TRBD1. Germline-derived CDR1 and CDR2 are LGHDT and YNNKEL (reference sequence). CDR3 length: 14 residues. The ends lost 6 bases at V and 2 bases at J; junction bases unmatched: 0. The entire variable domain, with the rest obtained from reference TRBV3-1 and TRBJ2-6, is as follows: DTAVSQTPKYLVTQMGNDKSIKCEQNLGHDTMYWYKQDSKKFLKIMFSYNNKELIINETVPNRFSPKSPDKAHLNLHINSLELGDSAVYFCASRDRAGANVLTFGAGSRLTVL.